This TCR beta chain was captured in a study of PD-1 blockade in classical Hodgkin lymphoma. Broader study findings: Why the repertoires differ is still unclear, perhaps disease activity or prior therapy. Baseline TCR diversity was reportedly lower in newly diagnosed patients than in healthy donors. It was reported as lower still in relapsed/refractory patients.

As to this clone: What it recognizes is unknown.

Assay: immunoSEQ multiplex PCR; the TCRdb copy retains only in-frame clones and omits some. The sample lists about 7,900 clones, about 84% occurring once. The sample's time point: cycle 4 day 1 (C4D1), after five to seven weeks of nivolumab. In every patient, relapse followed autologous stem cell transplantation, while exposure to brentuximab vedotin differed. CDR1 and CDR2 (germline): SNHLY, FYNNEI. The CDR3 runs 14 residues. V was trimmed by 6 bases and J by 2 bases, leaving 12 bases between them. The chain recombines TRBV2 with TRBJ2-3; D may correspond to TRBD1 or TRBD2 (5 bases each). This specimen consisted of peripheral blood mononuclear cells (PBMCs), obtained before the fourth cycle of nivolumab. The receptor was derived from a human donor with classical Hodgkin lymphoma. The CDR3 coding sequence is TGTGCCAGCAGCGCCGGGACCATCACAGATACGCAGTATTTT. It codes for CASSAGTITDTQYF.